This TCR beta chain emerged from a study of T cell repertoires in cytomegalovirus infection. Whole-study results and caveats: In two of eight donors, the top clonotype was HLA-C-restricted CMV-specific.

A note on this clonotype: Its target is unknown.

Trimming left V 6 bases short and J 2 bases short, with 14 bases between. Germline V gene sequence: CDR1 SQVTM, CDR2 ANQGSEA. CDR3 size: 13 residues. MiXCR was run by TCRdb on the reads, yielding one entry per CDR3 protein. The repertoire holds some 800,000 distinct CDR3 sequences, with about 27% as singletons. V usage is TRBV29-1 and J usage is TRBJ2-7; possibly TRBD1 for D (6 bases). The sample here was cultured CD8+ T cells from PBMCs, taken from culture after CMV antigen stimulation. The TCR was taken from a human donor in good health (CMV status not recorded). Some clones in this sample may be carry-over from other donors' samples. CDR3 amino acids: CSVGGDIAYEQYF. For the CDR3, the DNA is TGCAGCGTGGGTGGGGACATAGCCTACGAGCAGTACTTC.